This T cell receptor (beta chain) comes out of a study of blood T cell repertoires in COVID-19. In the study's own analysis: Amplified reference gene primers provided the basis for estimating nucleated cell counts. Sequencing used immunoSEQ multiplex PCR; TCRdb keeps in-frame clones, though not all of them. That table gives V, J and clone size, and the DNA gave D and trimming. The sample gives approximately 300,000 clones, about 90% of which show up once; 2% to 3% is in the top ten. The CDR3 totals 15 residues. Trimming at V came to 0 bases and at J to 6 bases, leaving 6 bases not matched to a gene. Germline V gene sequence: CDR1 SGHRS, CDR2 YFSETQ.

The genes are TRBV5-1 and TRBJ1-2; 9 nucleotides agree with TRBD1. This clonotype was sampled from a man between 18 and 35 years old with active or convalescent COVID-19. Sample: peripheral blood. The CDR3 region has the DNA TGCGCCAGCAGCTTGGCCGCGACAGGGGGAAATGGCTACACCTTC. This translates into CASSLAATGGNGYTF.